The present T cell receptor beta chain was sequenced within a study of cytomegalovirus exposure and HLA in healthy donors. Turning to the study itself: It was reported in a later analysis that the 120 validation repertoires used the same platform as the 666 first-cohort repertoires. General study findings and limits: There were under 200 TCR beta chains listed as cytomegalovirus-associated.

As to this clone: Its antigen is undetermined.

The CDR3 has 15 amino acids. CDR1 and CDR2 from the germline V gene are MNHEY and SMNVEV (reference sequence). Trimming took 5 bases from V and 4 from J; bases not matched to a gene: 8. Repertoires were generated with immunoSEQ multiplex PCR, while TCRdb's copy carries only in-frame clones and drops some. The profile shows some 140,000 clones, approximately 89% of them singletons. The sample taken for sequencing was PBMCs. The clonotype originates from a woman under 30 in good health and CMV-seropositive. The chain links TRBV27 to TRBJ2-1; 7 bases align to TRBD2. CDR3 amino acids: CASSTRGYGYNEQFF. CDR3 sequence (DNA): TGTGCCAGCAGTACGCGGGGGTACGGGTACAATGAGCAGTTCTTC.